The 20 T cell receptor beta chains reported below all come from one sample, sequenced in a study of T-cell memory formation after mild COVID-19 (dated by TCRdb to about 2021). The protocol used for the library was 5' RACE. Sequencing used an Illumina NovaSeq 6000. TCRdb reworked the public reads: Q25 trimming with fastp, MiXCR clone assembly, productive beta chains retained. When rows share a CDR3 protein, they turn into one entry using the most common DNA and genes. Present in this sample are about 180,000 distinct CDR3 sequences, 15% to 20% of which were seen just once. Clones ranked in the top ten supply roughly 4.3% of the sample. The sample was PBMCs or a T cell subset sorted from them (not recorded which). These receptors all stem from a man aged 18 to 30 who had mild COVID-19 (a few samples of this study predate the infection). The sample titles of this study are shuffled in the database, so cell type and time point are left out; the donor was told from shared clones.

This clonotype was seen a few times. V and J are TRBV7-2 and TRBJ2-5; D ambiguous. The V and J ends lost 3 bases and 0 bases respectively, with 5 bases between them. The CDR3 contains 13 residues. From germline, CDR1 is SGHTA and CDR2 FQGNSA. This chain's CDR3 is CASSFPNQETQYF. In nucleotides, the CDR3 is TGTGCCAGCAGCTTCCCCAACCAAGAGACCCAGTACTTC.

This clonotype was seen only a few times. The chain is built from TRBV5-1 and TRBJ1-2; D is unresolved. The CDR3 extends over 13 amino acids. V was pared by 5 bases and J by 3 bases, with 11 bases between. CDR1 is SGHRS and CDR2 is YFSETQ in the germline V gene. The CDR3 reads CASSWAFDYGYTF. The CDR3 coding sequence is TGCGCCAGCAGTTGGGCCTTTGACTATGGCTACACCTTC. Based on the CDR3 plus reference TRBV5-1 and TRBJ1-2, the full variable domain is KAGVTQTPRYLIKTRGQQVTLSCSPISGHRSVSWYQQTPGQGLQFLFEYFSETQRNKGNFPGRFSGRQFSNSRSEMNVSTLELGDSALYLCASSWAFDYGYTFGSGTRLTVV.

The chain combines TRBV10-3 with TRBJ2-4, with TRBD2 matching 13 bases. Germline CDR1 ENHRY, CDR2 SYGVKD. This CDR3 has 15 amino acids. The junction had 1 base not matched to a gene; V was cut back by 3 bases and J by 5 bases. The CDR3 loop is CAISDTSGGENIQYF. CDR3 nucleotides: TGTGCCATCAGTGATACTAGCGGGGGGGAAAACATTCAGTACTTC.

This rearrangement joins TRBV12-3 or TRBV12-4 to TRBJ2-7, with TRBD2 identical over 15 bases. CDR3 length: 22 residues. V lost 6 bases, J lost 0 bases, and 21 bases stayed unmatched. The CDR3 is CASSPGGTSGGPGAMLSYEQYF. The CDR3 nucleotides read TGTGCCAGCAGCCCTGGTGGGACTAGCGGGGGGCCGGGTGCGATGCTCTCCTACGAGCAGTACTTC.

This clonotype was seen more than once but under ten times. J is TRBJ1-3 and V is TRBV10-3; D might be TRBD1 (6 bases). The CDR3 loop spans 18 amino acids. Trimming took 0 bases from V and 0 from J, leaving 15 bases between them. Germline CDR1 ENHRY, CDR2 SYGVKD. CDR3: CAISESIGQPSSGNTIYF. The DNA for the CDR3 is TGTGCCATCAGTGAGTCGATTGGACAGCCCTCCTCTGGAAACACCATATATTTT.

A few counts support this clonotype. The J gene is TRBJ1-5, the V gene TRBV4-1, with a weak D call TRBD1 (6 bases). V was trimmed by 4 bases and J by 4 bases, leaving 14 bases between them. The CDR3 covers 15 residues. CDR1 is MGHRA and CDR2 is YSYEKL in the germline V gene. Here the CDR3 reads CASSLQGLWNQPQHF. The CDR3 region has the DNA TGCGCCAGCAGCCTTCAGGGGCTGTGGAATCAGCCCCAGCATTTT.

The genes are TRBV7-2 and TRBJ1-6; no clear D gene. The ends were cut back, 3 bases at V and 11 bases at J, with 8 bases in the middle. The CDR3 is 12 residues long. Per germline, CDR1 SGHTA and CDR2 FQGNSA. CDR3 amino acids: CASSLSGTPLHF. For the CDR3, the DNA is TGTGCCAGCAGCTTGTCCGGGACACCCCTCCACTTT.

V gene TRBV5-6 combines with J gene TRBJ1-5; possible D gene TRBD1, 5 bases. The CDR3 contains 15 residues. Trimming removed 3 bases from V and 5 bases from J, with 15 bases in between. Germline CDR1 and CDR2: SGHDT and YYEEEE. The CDR3 DNA reads as TGTGCCAGCAGCTGGGGACCGCGGGAAGATCAGCCCCAGCATTTT. Amino acid sequence: CASSWGPREDQPQHF.

This clonotype was counted a few times. This CDR3 reads CASSFGRPLGELFF. CDR3 in DNA: TGCGCCAGCAGCTTCGGCCGCCCCCTCGGGGAGCTGTTTTTT. This sequence joins TRBV5-1 and TRBJ2-2; D remains ambiguous. Germline V gene data show CDR1 as SGHRS and CDR2 as YFSETQ. This CDR3 contains 14 residues. V was pared by 2 bases and J by 7 bases, with 12 bases between.

This rearrangement joins TRBV12-5 to TRBJ2-5, with TRBD1 matching over 9 bases. V was pared by 1 base and J by 5 bases, with 14 bases of the junction left unmatched. The germline gives CDR1 LGHNT, CDR2 FRNRAP. The length of the CDR3 is 18 residues. The DNA of the CDR3 is TGTGCTAGTGGTTTGGGGGGGGGGACAGGGACCACCGGGGAGACCCAGTACTTC. Its protein product is CASGLGGGTGTTGETQYF.

The genes are TRBV2 and TRBJ2-3, with D hard to call. Germline V gives CDR1 SNHLY, CDR2 FYNNEI. There are 15 residues in the CDR3. V was clipped by 4 bases and J by 0 bases, with 11 bases between them. CDR3 region: CASSVQKSSTDTQYF. The CDR3 DNA reads TGTGCCAGCAGTGTTCAGAAATCTAGCACAGATACGCAGTATTTT.

This clonotype has more than one count but fewer than ten. CDR3 residues: CSVVRDRGETQYF. The CDR3 DNA is TGCAGCGTTGTTCGGGACAGGGGGGAGACCCAGTACTTC. The rearrangement joins TRBV29-1 to TRBJ2-5; 11 nucleotides align to TRBD1. The CDR3 sequence is 13 residues long. The junction had 3 bases not matched to a gene; V was cut back by 4 bases and J by 5 bases. Germline V gives CDR1 SQVTM, CDR2 ANQGSEA.

The V gene is TRBV10-3, the J gene TRBJ1-5, with D possibly matching TRBD1 (6 bases). Germline V gene data show CDR1 as ENHRY and CDR2 as SYGVKD. The CDR3 covers 14 residues. Deletions cut 6 bases from V and 7 bases from J, with 16 bases between. For the CDR3, the DNA is TGTGCCATCAGGGGCAGGGGCGATGGACAGCCCCAGCATTTT. As protein: CAIRGRGDGQPQHF.

The rearrangement links TRBV6-6 to TRBJ2-7, with 7 nucleotides matching TRBD1. Germline V gene data show CDR1 as MNHNY and CDR2 as SVGAGI (reference sequence). V shed 4 bases and J 3 bases; nucleotides not matched to a gene: 6. This CDR3 comprises 14 residues. The CDR3 loop reads CASSFGTANYEQYV. The CDR3 coding sequence is TGTGCCAGCAGTTTTGGGACAGCCAACTACGAGCAGTACGTC.

This clonotype was recorded a few times. The rearrangement links TRBV10-2 to TRBJ1-6, with D possibly matching TRBD1 (6 bases). The V gene lost 3 bases and the J gene lost 5 bases, with 11 bases spanning the gap. Germline loops: CDR1 WSHSY, CDR2 SAAADI. There are 15 residues in the CDR3. The CDR3 here is CASSDEGQNNSPLHF. The DNA for the CDR3 is TGCGCCAGCAGTGATGAAGGACAGAATAATTCACCCCTCCACTTT.

This sequence joins TRBV5-1 and TRBJ2-3; tentatively, D is TRBD1 (6 bases). Germline V gives CDR1 SGHRS, CDR2 YFSETQ. The V end was cut by 0 bases, the J end by 0 bases, with 14 bases between. The CDR3 runs 17 residues. This CDR3 reads CASSLGSGTTSTDTQYF. The CDR3 coding sequence is TGCGCCAGCAGCTTGGGTTCAGGGACAACTAGCACAGATACGCAGTATTTT. Based on the CDR3 plus reference TRBV5-1 and TRBJ2-3, the full variable domain is KAGVTQTPRYLIKTRGQQVTLSCSPISGHRSVSWYQQTPGQGLQFLFEYFSETQRNKGNFPGRFSGRQFSNSRSEMNVSTLELGDSALYLCASSLGSGTTSTDTQYFGPGTRLTVL.

This chain uses TRBV7-2 with TRBJ1-1, with unresolved D. The V gene's germline CDR1 is SGHTA and CDR2 FQGNSA. The germline V and J ends were trimmed by 5 bases and 0 bases, with 10 bases remaining between them. The CDR3 loop spans 14 amino acids. CDR3 in amino acids: CASSAQYMNTEAFF. CDR3 DNA sequence: TGTGCCAGCAGCGCACAGTACATGAACACTGAAGCTTTCTTT.

This chain uses TRBV4-3 with TRBJ2-3; possibly TRBD1 for D (6 bases). Per germline, CDR1 LGHNA and CDR2 YSLEER. The germline V and J ends were trimmed by 4 bases and 6 bases, with 11 bases remaining between them. This CDR3 is 13 amino acids long. The CDR3 loop reads CASSLQQGDTQYF. The CDR3 DNA reads TGCGCCAGCAGCCTACAACAGGGTGATACGCAGTATTTT.

This clonotype came up a few times. J is TRBJ1-1 and V is TRBV5-1; no clear D gene. Trimming left V 0 bases short and J 4 bases short, with 7 bases between. This CDR3 is built from 13 residues. Germline V lookup: CDR1 SGHRS, CDR2 YFSETQ. The CDR3 coding sequence is TGCGCCAGCAGCTTGGGTCTGTCCACTGAAGCTTTCTTT. It encodes CASSLGLSTEAFF.

This clonotype was observed once. The gene calls are TRBV20-1 and TRBJ1-5; TRBD1 agrees at 7 bases. In germline, CDR1 is DFQATT, CDR2 SNEGSKA (reference sequence). J lost 6 bases, V lost 7 bases, and 6 bases had no gene match. The CDR3 sequence is 12 residues long. CDR3 loop: CSVGTGAQPQHF. CDR3 nucleotides: TGCAGTGTCGGAACAGGGGCTCAGCCCCAGCATTTT.